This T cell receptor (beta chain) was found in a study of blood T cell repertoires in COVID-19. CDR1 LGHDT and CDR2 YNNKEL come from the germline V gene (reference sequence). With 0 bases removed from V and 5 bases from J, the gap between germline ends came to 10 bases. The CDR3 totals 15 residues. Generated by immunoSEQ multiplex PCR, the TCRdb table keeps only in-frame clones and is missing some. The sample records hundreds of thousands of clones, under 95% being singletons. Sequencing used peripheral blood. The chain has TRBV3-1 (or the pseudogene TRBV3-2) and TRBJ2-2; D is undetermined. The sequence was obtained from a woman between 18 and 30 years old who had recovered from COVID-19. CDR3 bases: TGTGCCAGCAGCCAAGAGTTAAGCCGTACCGGGGAGCTGTTTTTT. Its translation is CASSQELSRTGELFF.